The clone carrying this T cell receptor beta chain has only a few counts. As yet, its antigen is unknown. V was trimmed by 2 bases and J by 0 bases, leaving 19 bases between them. This CDR3 is 18 amino acids long. CDR1 and CDR2 (germline): KGHSH, LQKENI. This entry comes from a study of blood T cells in healthy people across ages. Study results and limitations: Per million T cells, the diversity of TCR beta decreased roughly linearly as age advanced.

A second PCR of 7 to 11 cycles used a sample-barcoded 5' primer and a J-beta primer mix. Each CDR3 protein is one row after TCRdb ran MiXCR on the 5' RACE reads. The data show 800,000 or so distinct CDR3 sequences, 25% seen once. The data were also submitted as part of a second study, on T cells of mothers and their children. That source notes: Random nucleotides (2-4) and sample barcodes were added by the M1S primer used in the second PCR. Reads recorded for TCR beta CDR3 numbered over 8 million per mother and several million per child. No clone of persistent microchimeric T cells was detected.

This clonotype originated in a boy younger than 18 in good health. This rearrangement joins TRBV18 to TRBJ1-2; D is perhaps TRBD1 (6 bases). Specimen: blood. The CDR3 nucleotides read TGTGCCAGCTCACCAACCCCCGAAGCAGGGGAAACTAACTATGGCTACACCTTC. Protein product: CASSPTPEAGETNYGYTF.